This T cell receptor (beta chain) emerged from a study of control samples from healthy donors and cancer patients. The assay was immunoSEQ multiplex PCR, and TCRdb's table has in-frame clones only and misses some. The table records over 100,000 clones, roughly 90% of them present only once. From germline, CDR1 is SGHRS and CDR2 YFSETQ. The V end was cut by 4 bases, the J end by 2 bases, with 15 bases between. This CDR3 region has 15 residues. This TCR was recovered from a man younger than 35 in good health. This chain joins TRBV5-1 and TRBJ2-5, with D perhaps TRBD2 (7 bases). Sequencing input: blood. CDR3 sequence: CASSTRAGTQETQYF. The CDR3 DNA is TGCGCCAGCAGCACCCGAGCGGGGACACAAGAGACCCAGTACTTC.